This T cell receptor (beta chain) was captured by sequencing in a study of blood T cells in healthy people across ages. The study, taken as a whole, reports: Researchers deemed the diversity estimates from one million T cells underestimates. Roughly linearly, TCR beta diversity per million T cells fell as age increased.

This clonotype was counted between two and nine times. Antigen unknown. Then a second PCR, running about 7 to 11 cycles, was carried out with a sample-barcoded 5' primer and a J-beta primer mix. TCRdb independently ran MiXCR on the 5' RACE reads; one entry per CDR3 protein. The data show around 800,000 distinct CDR3 sequences, with around 42% seen just once and about 21% held by the top ten. Specimen: blood. This sequence originates from a man between 60 and 75 years old in good health.

The CDR3 reads CASSLAGGINEQYF. CDR3 nucleotide sequence: TGTGCCAGCAGCTTAGCGGGGGGGATAAATGAGCAGTACTTC. This sequence joins TRBV7-2 and TRBJ2-1; 7 bases agree with TRBD2. The J call may be mistaken, given a closer DNA end match to TRBJ2-7. The CDR3 contains 14 residues. CDR1 is SGHTA and CDR2 is FQGNSA in the germline V gene.